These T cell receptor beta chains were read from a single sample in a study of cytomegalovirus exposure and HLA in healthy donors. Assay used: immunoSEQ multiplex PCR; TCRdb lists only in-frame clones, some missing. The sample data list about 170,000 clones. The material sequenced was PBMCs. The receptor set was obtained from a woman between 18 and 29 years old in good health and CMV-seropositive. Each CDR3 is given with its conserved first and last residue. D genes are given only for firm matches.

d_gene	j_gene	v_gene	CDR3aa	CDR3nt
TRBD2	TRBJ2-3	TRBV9	CASSVGVGRATVTQYF	TGTGCCAGCAGCGTAGGAGTCGGGAGGGCAACGGTTACGCAGTATTTT
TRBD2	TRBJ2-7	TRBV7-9	CASSLAGGGWVQYF	TGTGCCAGCAGCTTAGCTGGCGGGGGTTGGGTGCAGTACTTC
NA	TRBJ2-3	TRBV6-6	CASSYGGAGTDTQYF	TGTGCCAGCAGTTACGGAGGGGCTGGCACAGATACGCAGTATTTT
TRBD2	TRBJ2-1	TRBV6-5	CASRPTSGGGNEQFF	TGTGCCAGCAGGCCGACTAGCGGGGGGGGAAATGAGCAGTTCTTC
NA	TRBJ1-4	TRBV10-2	CASSEWGDEKLFF	TGCGCCAGCAGTGAATGGGGGGATGAAAAACTGTTTTTT
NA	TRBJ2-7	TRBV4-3	CASSQDLGGGLSYEQYF	TGCGCCAGCAGCCAGGACCTTGGCGGGGGCCTATCTTACGAGCAGTACTTC
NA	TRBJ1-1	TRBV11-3	CASSLWPGIDQNTEAFF	TGTGCCAGCAGCTTATGGCCAGGGATTGATCAGAACACTGAAGCTTTCTTT
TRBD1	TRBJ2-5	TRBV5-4	CASSSSDRGQGETQYF	TGTGCCAGCAGCTCGTCGGACAGGGGGCAGGGAGAGACCCAGTACTTC
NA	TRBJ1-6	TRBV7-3	CASGRENNSPLHF	TGTGCCAGCGGGAGGGAAAATAATTCACCCCTCCACTTT
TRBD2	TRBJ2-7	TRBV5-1	CASSFGLAGGNEQYF	TGCGCCAGCAGCTTTGGGCTAGCGGGAGGGAACGAGCAGTACTTC
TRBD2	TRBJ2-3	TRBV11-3	CASSSPGGTQYF	TGTGCCAGCAGCTCGCCGGGAGGAACGCAGTATTTT
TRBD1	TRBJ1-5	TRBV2	CASRGQPGGNQPQHF	TGTGCCAGCAGGGGACAGCCGGGAGGCAATCAGCCCCAGCATTTT
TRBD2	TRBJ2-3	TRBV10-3	CAIGLAGGTDTQYF	TGTGCCATTGGACTAGCAGGAGGCACAGATACGCAGTATTTT
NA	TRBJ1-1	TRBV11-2	CASSREVNTEAFF	TGTGCCAGCAGCCGAGAGGTGAACACTGAAGCTTTCTTT
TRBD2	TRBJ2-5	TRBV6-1	CASSISTSGAETQYF	TGTGCCAGCAGTATATCGACTAGCGGGGCAGAGACCCAGTACTTC
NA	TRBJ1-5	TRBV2	CASSEAYSNQPQHF	TGTGCCAGCAGTGAGGCTTATAGCAATCAGCCCCAGCATTTT
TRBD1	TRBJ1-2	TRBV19	CASSTLLDRGEDGYTF	TGTGCCAGTAGTACTCTCTTGGACAGGGGTGAAGATGGCTACACCTTC
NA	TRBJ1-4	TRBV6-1	CATGEMTGGSEKLFF	TGTGCCACCGGCGAAATGACAGGAGGTTCTGAAAAACTGTTTTTT
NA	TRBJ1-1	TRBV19	CASRPQAGSTEAFF	TGTGCCAGTAGACCCCAGGCGGGAAGCACTGAAGCTTTCTTT
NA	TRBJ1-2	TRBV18	CASSASRQANYGYTF	TGTGCCAGCTCAGCTTCCAGACAGGCTAACTATGGCTACACCTTC
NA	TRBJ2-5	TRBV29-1	CSVAGGQETQYF	TGCAGCGTTGCCGGGGGACAAGAGACCCAGTACTTC
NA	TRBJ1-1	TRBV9	CASSLRDTEAFF	TGTGCCAGCTCTCTCCGGGACACTGAAGCTTTCTTT
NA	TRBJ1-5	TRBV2	CASSEESNQPQHF	TGTGCCAGCAGTGAGGAGAGCAATCAGCCCCAGCATTTT
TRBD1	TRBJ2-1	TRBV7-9	CASSLGQGLYNEQFF	TGTGCCAGCAGCTTAGGACAGGGGCTCTACAATGAGCAGTTCTTC
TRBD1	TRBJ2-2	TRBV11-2	CASSLARTGNAGELFF	TGTGCCAGCAGCTTAGCGAGGACAGGGAACGCCGGGGAGCTGTTTTTT
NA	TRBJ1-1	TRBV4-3	CASSQNQGRGNTEAFF	TGCGCCAGCAGCCAAAACCAGGGAAGGGGGAACACTGAAGCTTTCTTT
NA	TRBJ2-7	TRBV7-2	CASSLDTSYEQYF	TGTGCCAGCAGCTTAGACACCTCCTACGAGCAGTACTTC
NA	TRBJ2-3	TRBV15	CATSRDDWFRTDTQYF	TGTGCCACCAGCAGAGATGACTGGTTTCGCACAGATACGCAGTATTTT
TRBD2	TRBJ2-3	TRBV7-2	CASSGLAGGPRTDTQYF	TGTGCCAGCAGCGGACTAGCGGGGGGGCCTCGCACAGATACGCAGTATTTT
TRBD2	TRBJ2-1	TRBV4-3	CASSLGGLAGGNEQFF	TGCGCCAGCAGCCTTGGGGGACTAGCGGGTGGGAATGAGCAGTTCTTC
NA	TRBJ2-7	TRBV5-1	CASSLGQVGSYEQYF	TGCGCCAGCAGCTTGGGTCAGGTGGGCTCCTACGAGCAGTACTTC
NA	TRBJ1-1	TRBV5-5	CASSIPDSGDTEAFF	TGTGCCAGCAGCATTCCGGACAGTGGTGACACTGAAGCTTTCTTT
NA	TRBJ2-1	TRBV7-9	CASSLVLESSYNEQFF	TGTGCCAGCAGCTTAGTACTCGAGAGCTCCTACAATGAGCAGTTCTTC
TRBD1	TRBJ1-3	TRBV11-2	CASSLRDSGNTIYF	TGTGCCAGCAGCCTCCGGGACAGTGGAAACACCATATATTTT
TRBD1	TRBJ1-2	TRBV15	CATSRVGQGENGYTF	TGTGCCACCAGCAGAGTAGGACAGGGGGAAAATGGCTACACCTTC
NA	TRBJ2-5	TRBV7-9	CASSLTGEQYF	TGTGCCAGCAGCTTAACGGGTGAGCAGTACTTC
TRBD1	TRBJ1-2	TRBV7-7	CASSFRDSCFYGYTF	TGTGCTAGCAGCTTCAGGGACAGTTGTTTCTATGGCTACACCTTC
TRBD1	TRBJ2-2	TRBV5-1	CASSPGGENTGELFF	TGCGCCAGCAGCCCAGGGGGCGAGAACACCGGGGAGCTGTTTTTT
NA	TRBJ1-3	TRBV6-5	CASSYGRGRGNTIYF	TGTGCCAGCAGTTACGGCAGGGGCCGTGGAAACACCATATATTTT
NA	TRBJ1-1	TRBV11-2	CASSLGRLEANTEAFF	TGTGCCAGCAGCTTAGGGAGACTGGAAGCGAACACTGAAGCTTTCTTT
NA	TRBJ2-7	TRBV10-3	CAISESRGGAPYEQYF	TGTGCCATCAGTGAGTCGCGAGGGGGAGCCCCCTACGAGCAGTACTTC
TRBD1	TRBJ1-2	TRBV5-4	CASSPAFELQGAHGYTF	TGTGCCAGCAGCCCAGCCTTCGAATTACAGGGGGCCCATGGCTACACCTTC
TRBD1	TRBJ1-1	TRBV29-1	CSVGRTGGNTEAFF	TGCAGCGTTGGCCGCACAGGGGGGAACACTGAAGCTTTCTTT